This T cell receptor beta chain is from a study of T cells in Graves' hyperthyroidism and ophthalmopathy. The CDR3 length is 14 residues. Trimming left V 1 base short and J 8 bases short, with 14 bases between. Uncontrolled infections, other autoimmune diseases, pregnancy or lactation led to exclusion of patients. Amplification yielded TCR beta CDR3 regions, with RNA transcripts as the source. The HTBI primer set drove a first-round RT-PCR of the TCR CDR3. Using its own MiXCR run on the multiplex PCR reads, TCRdb lists one record per CDR3 protein. The sample lists some 370,000 distinct CDR3 sequences, approximately 18% occurring once. This clonotype was counted many times.

Input material: blood. The rearrangement uses TRBV12-3 or TRBV12-4 and TRBJ1-2; D is unclear. This receptor was identified in a young woman with Graves' hyperthyroidism that later progressed to Graves' ophthalmopathy. The CDR3 protein is CASSLVPEYKGYTF. CDR3 bases: TGTGCCAGCAGTTTAGTCCCTGAATATAAAGGCTACACCTTC.